Each of the 8 T cell receptor beta chains below was sequenced from the same sample in a study of blood T cell repertoires in COVID-19. The method was immunoSEQ multiplex PCR; TCRdb's version includes in-frame clones alone and lacks a portion of them. The sample holds about 270,000 clones; around 89% are singletons and the top ten take 3%. Material: PBMCs or T cells enriched from blood (not recorded which). These receptor sequences come from a woman aged 45-60 years who had recovered from COVID-19.

In the case of this clone: In the same sample, other DNA sequences code for this CDR3. The J gene is TRBJ2-7, the V gene TRBV5-4; TRBD1 matches at 7 bases. There are 13 residues in the CDR3. V gave up 5 bases and J gave up 0 bases; unmatched junction bases: 2. Germline V gives CDR1 SGHNT, CDR2 YYREEE (reference sequence). CDR3 in DNA: TGTGCCAGCAGAAGGACAGGCTCCTACGAGCAGTACTTC. Residues: CASRRTGSYEQYF.

The chain couples TRBV28 to TRBJ2-7; D might be TRBD2 (5 bases). The CDR3 has 12 amino acids. V lost 1 base and J lost 9, with 10 bases in between. CDR1 is MDHEN, CDR2 SYDVKM, per germline. In DNA, the CDR3 is TGTGCCAGCAGTTTATCGTCGGGAAGGCAGTACTTC. Translated, it gives CASSLSSGRQYF.

This clone was seen a few times. This sequence joins TRBV14 and TRBJ1-4; possibly TRBD1 for D (5 bases). Germline loops: CDR1 SGHDN, CDR2 FVKESK. CDR3 size: 14 residues. Trimming removed 2 bases from V and 2 bases from J, with 6 bases in between. Here the CDR3 DNA reads TGTGCCAGCAGCCAACGGGGGACTAATGAAAAACTGTTTTTT. Encoded protein: CASSQRGTNEKLFF.

The V gene is TRBV4-3, the J gene TRBJ1-6; 8 bases match TRBD1. The CDR3 spans 19 residues. CDR1 and CDR2 (germline): LGHNA, YSLEER. Unmatched junction bases numbered 13, after V lost 4 bases and J lost 2 bases. The chain's CDR3 is CASSRARTGGRAYNSPLHF. CDR3 nucleotide sequence: TGCGCCAGCAGCCGAGCTAGAACAGGGGGTAGGGCCTATAATTCACCCCTCCACTTT.

This chain connects TRBV6-5 to TRBJ1-2; the D gene is possibly TRBD1 (6 bases). Between the trimmed V and J ends, which lost 0 bases and 8 bases, there was a span of 13 bases. This CDR3 is 14 amino acids long. The germline V gene encodes CDR1 MNHEY and CDR2 SVGAGI. The CDR3: CASSYSGGLRGYTF. The CDR3 region has the DNA TGTGCCAGCAGTTACTCAGGGGGACTAAGGGGCTACACCTTC.

CDR3 amino acids: CASSQEPLRSSGANVLTF. As DNA, the CDR3 is TGCGCCAGCAGCCAGGAGCCACTAAGAAGCTCTGGGGCCAACGTCCTGACTTTC. This sequence joins TRBV4-1 and TRBJ2-6; D gene unclear. The CDR3 has 18 residues. Germline V gene lookup returns CDR1 MGHRA and CDR2 YSYEKL. V was pared by 3 bases and J by 0 bases, with 15 bases between.

V and J are TRBV19 and TRBJ2-3; 16 bases agree with TRBD2. The junction had 4 bases not matched to a gene; V was cut back by 4 bases and J by 6 bases. From germline, CDR1 is LNHDA and CDR2 SQIVND (reference sequence). This CDR3 region has 16 residues. The CDR3 coding sequence is TGTGCCAGTAGTACGGGACTAGCGGGAGGGGTGGATACGCAGTATTTT. Residues: CASSTGLAGGVDTQYF.

The chain employs TRBV28 and TRBJ2-7, with 10 nucleotides matching TRBD2. CDR3 length: 14 residues. V was pared by 6 bases and J by 4 bases, with 6 bases of the junction left unmatched. Germline V gene sequence: CDR1 MDHEN, CDR2 SYDVKM. This CDR3 is CASRSGTSVYEQYF. In DNA, the CDR3 is TGTGCCAGCAGGTCCGGGACTAGCGTATACGAGCAGTACTTC.